The sequence of this TCR beta chain was determined in a study of T-cell reconstitution after alpha-beta-depleted transplantation in children (dated by TCRdb to 2016 to 2017). At the level of the whole study: The study quantitatively tracked T-cell immune reconstitution after TCRalphabeta/CD19-depleted allogeneic hematopoietic cell transplantation in children using TCR repertoire profiling.

This specimen's treatment or condition label, interpreted: allogeneic hematopoietic cell transplantation with graft depleted of TCRalphabeta T cells and CD19 B cells. TCRalphabeta/CD19-depleted allogeneic hematopoietic cell grafts were given to the transplant recipients, all of whom were children. Notes on this clonotype: This receptor's antigen is unknown. Per-base quality was not reported, and no clone a single base away is much larger than it.

The library was generated by PCR. The data were produced on an Illumina HiSeq 2500. Molecular barcoding was employed in the preparation of TCR libraries, with unique molecular identifiers being used to normalize TCRbeta repertoire quantification. In-frame beta chains were kept once TCRdb had trimmed the public reads at Q25 with fastp and called clones with MiXCR. CDR3 protein sequences are deduplicated, and each keeps its most common genes and DNA. The table for this sample lists 500,000 or so distinct CDR3 sequences; roughly an eighth of them were counted only once. 14% of the sample is in the top ten clones. On the study overall, not on this receptor specifically: In some patients, high TCRbeta diversity at day 60 was attributed to recipient T cells and intrathymic progenitors that had survived conditioning. Over subsequent months, a decline in hyperexpanded clone frequencies was noted, and after one year, T-cell counts and TCRbeta diversity were mostly ascribed to newly produced T cells. Apparently early alphabetaT-cell count recovery about two months after transplant reportedly relied on only several hundred rapidly expanded clones derived from non-depleted graft cells.

This sample comprised PBMCs, mostly from graft donor cells, obtained 180 days after TCRalphabeta/CD19-depleted stem cell transplant. The TCR comes from a female patient aged 2-10 years who had a stem cell transplant for aplastic anemia, so the T cells may come from the graft donor.

At the DNA level, the sequence is TGTGCCAGCAGTTTACGTACAGGGCCCTTGGCCTATGGCTACACCTTC. Protein translation: CASSLRTGPLAYGYTF. The rearranged segments are TRBV12-3 or TRBV12-4 and TRBJ1-2, and the D gene may be TRBD1, 6 bases matching. V loses 2 bases of germline sequence and J loses 4 bases, and the interval between the two ends is 17 bases. Reading from cysteine to phenylalanine, the CDR3 counts 16 amino acids. The only DNA kept is the CDR3, 48 bases in frame from the first base.